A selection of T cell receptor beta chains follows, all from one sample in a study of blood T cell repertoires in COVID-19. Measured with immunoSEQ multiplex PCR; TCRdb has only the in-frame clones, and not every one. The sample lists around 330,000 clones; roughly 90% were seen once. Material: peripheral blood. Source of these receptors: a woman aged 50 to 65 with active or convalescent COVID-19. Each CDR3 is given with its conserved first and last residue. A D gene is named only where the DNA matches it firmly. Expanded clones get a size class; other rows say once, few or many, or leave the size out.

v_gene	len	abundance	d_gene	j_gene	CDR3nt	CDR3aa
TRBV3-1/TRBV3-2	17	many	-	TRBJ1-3	TGTGCCAGCAGTCCTTCTGAAGGAGGTAGCTCTGGAAACACCATATATTTT	CASSPSEGGSSGNTIYF
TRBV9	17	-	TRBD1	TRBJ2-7	TGTGCCAGCAGCGTAGATCCGATAGGGACAGTTCGAGCGAAGCAGTACTTC	CASSVDPIGTVRAKQYF
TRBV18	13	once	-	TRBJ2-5	TGTGCCAGCTCACCCTTTTCCCAAGAGACCCAGTACTTC	CASSPFSQETQYF
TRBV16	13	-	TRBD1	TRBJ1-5	TGTGCCACCAGAAGGACAGGGAATCAGCCCCAGCATTTT	CATRRTGNQPQHF
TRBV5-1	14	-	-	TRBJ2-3	TGCGCCAGCAGTCAGGGACTCCCCGGAGATACGCAGTATTTT	CASSQGLPGDTQYF
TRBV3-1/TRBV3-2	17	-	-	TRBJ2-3	TGTGCCAGCAGCCAAGTTCTCGAAGCGGGCGAAGGGGATACGCAGTATTTT	CASSQVLEAGEGDTQYF
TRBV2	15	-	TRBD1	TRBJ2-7	TGTGCCAGCAGTGTGGGGACAGGCAGCATCTACGAGCAGTACTTC	CASSVGTGSIYEQYF
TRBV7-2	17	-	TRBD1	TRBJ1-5	TGTGCCAGCAGCTTAGTGGCCAGGGGGCCCGACAATCAGCCCCAGCATTTT	CASSLVARGPDNQPQHF
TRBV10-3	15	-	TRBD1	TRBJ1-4	TGTGCCATCAGTGAGTCGCAGGGGGTTGGGGAAAAACTGTTTTTT	CAISESQGVGEKLFF
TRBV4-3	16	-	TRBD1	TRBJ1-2	TGCGCCAGCAGCCAAGATCTGGACAGGGCTTACTATGGCTACACCTTC	CASSQDLDRAYYGYTF
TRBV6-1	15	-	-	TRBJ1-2	TGTGCCAGCAGTGAAGGACAGGCATTCCTATATGGCTACACCTTC	CASSEGQAFLYGYTF
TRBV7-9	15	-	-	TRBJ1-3	TGTGCCAGCAGATCCGCGGGGGTCTCTGGAAACACCATATATTTT	CASRSAGVSGNTIYF
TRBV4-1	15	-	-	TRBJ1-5	TGCGCCAGCAGCCAAGAGGTGGCCAGGCCTCAGCCCCAGCATTTT	CASSQEVARPQPQHF
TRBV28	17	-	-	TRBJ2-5	TGTGCCAGCAGTTTTCTACAGACCGACAAACCCCAAGAGACCCAGTACTTC	CASSFLQTDKPQETQYF
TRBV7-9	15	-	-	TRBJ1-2	TGTGCCAGCAGCTTCTGGAGTATATTACCCATTGGCTACACCTTC	CASSFWSILPIGYTF
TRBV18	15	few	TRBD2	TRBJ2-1	TGTGCCAGCTCACCAGGGCAGCGGGAGTACAATGAGCAGTTCTTC	CASSPGQREYNEQFF
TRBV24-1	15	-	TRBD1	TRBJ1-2	TGTGCCACCAGCTCTGGGACAGGGATCAACTATGGCTACACCTTC	CATSSGTGINYGYTF
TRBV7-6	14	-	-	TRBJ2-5	TGTGCCAGCAGCTTTGCCAGGGTGAAGGGGACCCAGTACTTC	CASSFARVKGTQYF
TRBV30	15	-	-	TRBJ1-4	TGTGCCTGGAGTCTTGTAGGGGGGGGGAGTGAAAAACTGTTTTTT	CAWSLVGGGSEKLFF
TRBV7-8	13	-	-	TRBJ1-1	TGTGCCAGCAGCCCAAGTACAGGGACTGAAGCTTTCTTT	CASSPSTGTEAFF
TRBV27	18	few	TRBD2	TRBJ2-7	TGTGCCAGCAGCCTACGATTTAGCGGGGGGATCATGTTCTACGAGCAGTACTTC	CASSLRFSGGIMFYEQYF
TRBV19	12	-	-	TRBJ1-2	TGTGCCAGTAGTCGACGGGGATATGGCTACACCTTC	CASSRRGYGYTF
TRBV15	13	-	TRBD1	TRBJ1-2	TGTGCCACCAGCAGACTAGACAGGGAGGGCTACACCTTC	CATSRLDREGYTF
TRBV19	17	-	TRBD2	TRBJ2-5	TGTGCCAGTAGTATATCCTTAATAGCGGGGCGGACCGAGACCCGGTACTTC	CASSISLIAGRTETRYF
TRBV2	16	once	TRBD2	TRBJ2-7	TGTGCCAGCAGCGAAGGACTAGCGGGAGTCTCCTACGAGCAGTACTTC	CASSEGLAGVSYEQYF
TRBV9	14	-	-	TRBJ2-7	TGTGCCAGCAGCGCTTACGGGGTGTCCTACGAGCAGTACTTC	CASSAYGVSYEQYF
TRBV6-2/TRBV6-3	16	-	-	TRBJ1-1	TGTGCCAGCAGTTACCGGCAGGGCCGCATGAACACTGAAGCTTTCTTT	CASSYRQGRMNTEAFF
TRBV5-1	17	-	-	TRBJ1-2	TGCGCCAGCAGCTTGGCCGGGGTGGCAGGGGCCCCCTCGGGCTACACCTTC	CASSLAGVAGAPSGYTF
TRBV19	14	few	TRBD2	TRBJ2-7	TGTGCCAGTAGGCCATTAGCGGGAGGTCACGAGCAGTACTTC	CASRPLAGGHEQYF
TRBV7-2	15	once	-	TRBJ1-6	TGTGCCAGCAGCCCCGGGGGGCAAAAGAATTCACCCCTCCACTTT	CASSPGGQKNSPLHF
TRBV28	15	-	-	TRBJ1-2	TGTGCCAGCAGCCTTACACGGACAGCTAACTATGGCTACACCTTC	CASSLTRTANYGYTF
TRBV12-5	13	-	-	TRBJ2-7	TGTGCTAGTGGTCGCGGGATGACCTACGAGCAGTACTTC	CASGRGMTYEQYF
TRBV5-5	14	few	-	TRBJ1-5	TGTGCCAGCAGCCTCGGTGTAAACAATCAGCCCCAGCATTTT	CASSLGVNNQPQHF
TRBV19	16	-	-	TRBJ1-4	TGTGCCAGTACCATCACAGGCGTTATAACTAATGAAAAACTGTTTTTT	CASTITGVITNEKLFF
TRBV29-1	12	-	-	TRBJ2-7	TGCAGCGTTGTCTTAATAGACTACGAGCAGTACTTC	CSVVLIDYEQYF
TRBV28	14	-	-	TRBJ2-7	TGTGCCAGTTTTCCCCGGACAGCCTTAGGGGAGCAGTACTTC	CASFPRTALGEQYF
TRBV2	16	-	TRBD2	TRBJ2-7	TGTGCCAGCAGTTATGATAGCGGGGGAAACTCCTACGAGCAGTACTTC	CASSYDSGGNSYEQYF
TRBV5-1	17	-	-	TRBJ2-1	TGCGCCAGCAGCTTCGATGGGATAAGCGGCGCTGGGTTTGAGCAGTTCTTC	CASSFDGISGAGFEQFF
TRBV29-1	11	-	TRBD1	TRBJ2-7	TGCAGCGTGGGGACAGTATACGAGCAGTACTTC	CSVGTVYEQYF
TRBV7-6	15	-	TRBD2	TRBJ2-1	TGTGCCAGCAGCGGAACTAGCGGGGTTGGCAATGAGCAGTTCTTC	CASSGTSGVGNEQFF
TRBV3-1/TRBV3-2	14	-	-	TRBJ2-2	TGTGCCAGCAAAGTGGCGGGAAGGACCGGGGAGCTGTTTTTT	CASKVAGRTGELFF
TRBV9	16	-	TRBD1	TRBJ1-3	TGTGCCAGCAGCGTAGGGCCCCAGGGGGTGAGAAACACCATATATTTT	CASSVGPQGVRNTIYF
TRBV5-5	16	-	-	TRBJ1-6	TGTGCCAGCAGCGTTGGGTTGTCGGGATTTGGTTCACCCCTCCACTTT	CASSVGLSGFGSPLHF
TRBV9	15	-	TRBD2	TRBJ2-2	TGTGCCAGCAGCGTTACTAGCGGGGATACCGGGGAGCTGTTTTTT	CASSVTSGDTGELFF
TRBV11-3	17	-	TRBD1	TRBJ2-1	TGTGCCAGCAGCTTAGAGGGTTGGGGGCAGGGGGCGACTGAGCAGTTCTTC	CASSLEGWGQGATEQFF
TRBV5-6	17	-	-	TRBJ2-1	TGTGCCAGCAGCTTGAGACAGCCAGTCTTGGTACCCAATGAGCAGTTCTTC	CASSLRQPVLVPNEQFF
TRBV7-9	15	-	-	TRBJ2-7	TGTGCCAGCAGCTTTAAGACAGGCAGCTCCTACGAGCAGTACTTC	CASSFKTGSSYEQYF
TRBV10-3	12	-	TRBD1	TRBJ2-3	TGTGCCACCACAGGGGACACAGATACGCAGTATTTT	CATTGDTDTQYF
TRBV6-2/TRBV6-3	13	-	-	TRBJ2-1	TGTGCCAGCAACCCCGGACTAAACGGTGAGCAGTTCTTC	CASNPGLNGEQFF
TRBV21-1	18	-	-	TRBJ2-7	TGTGCCAGCACCACCACGACTCCGGGACGGGAGGGGTCCTACGAGCAGTACTTC	CASTTTTPGREGSYEQYF